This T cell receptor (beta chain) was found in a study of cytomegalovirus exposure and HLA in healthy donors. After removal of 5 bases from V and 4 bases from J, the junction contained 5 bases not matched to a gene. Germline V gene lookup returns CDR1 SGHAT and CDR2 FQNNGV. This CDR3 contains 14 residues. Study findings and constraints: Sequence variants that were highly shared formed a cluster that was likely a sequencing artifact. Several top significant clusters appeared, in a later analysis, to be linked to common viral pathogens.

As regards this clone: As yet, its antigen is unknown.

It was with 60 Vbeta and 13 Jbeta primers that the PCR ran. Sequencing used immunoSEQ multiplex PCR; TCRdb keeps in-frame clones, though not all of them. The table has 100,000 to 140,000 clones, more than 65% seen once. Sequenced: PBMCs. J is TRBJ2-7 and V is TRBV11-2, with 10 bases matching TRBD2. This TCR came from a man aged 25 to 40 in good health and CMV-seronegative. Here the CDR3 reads CASSTLAGAYEQYF. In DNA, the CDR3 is TGTGCCAGCAGCACTCTAGCGGGAGCTTACGAGCAGTACTTC.